This is a list of T cell receptor beta chains from one sample in a study of identical twins. TCRdb analysed the 5' RACE reads with MiXCR anew, one entry per CDR3 protein. Of about 1.7 million distinct CDR3 sequences detected, about 30% appear once; the ten largest clones hold less than 0.35%. Sequenced: cord blood. The receptors originated from a newborn girl in good health. CDR3s leave out the opening cysteine and the closing phenylalanine or tryptophan. Fields, in order: V gene, CDR3 protein.

TRBV25-1	ASSPPTSGSPYNEQY
TRBV20-1	SARDRAGELF
TRBV20-1	SLRMIGQQQF
TRBV28	ASSTPGQGRNEQF
TRBV20-1	SVPGQTIYEQY
TRBV30	AWERRGISNQPQH
TRBV5-1	ASSFVAGGYNEQF
TRBV7-9	ASGTGRFYNSPLH
TRBV12-3/TRBV12-4	ASRRFGYTEAF
TRBV5-1	ASSLAAGGLYNEQF
TRBV12-3/TRBV12-4	ASSSSGGANTQY
TRBV7-2	ASSLVRDHYGYT
TRBV28	ASSYDRAIYGYT
TRBV10-3	AISSWGSHEQY
TRBV6-5	ASSPPVTMNNEQY
TRBV20-1	SARSSGRVFETQY
TRBV25-1	ASSESEIAGAWNEQF
TRBV29-1	SVGQGACEQY
TRBV19	ASSMMGRQGNQPQH
TRBV12-3/TRBV12-4	ASTRDRYNEQF
TRBV5-6	ASSLDRGPNTQY
TRBV5-1	ASKRGLGQETRY
TRBV6-1	ASKLQASYEQY
TRBV5-8	ASSSLGTGNEKLF
TRBV4-1	ASSQKSLADEQF
TRBV12-3/TRBV12-4	ASSFEGARYEQY
TRBV25-1	ASSGRMELDLGDTQY
TRBV2	AIPSGLANEQF
TRBV27	ASSSGMNTEAF
TRBV12-3/TRBV12-4	ASRSGGGNSPLH
TRBV11-1	ASSLVPASSEGFPDTQY
TRBV7-9	ASSSLRANYGYT
TRBV6-6	ASGLAGQETQY
TRBV3-1	ASSQDLGGFRRATNEKLF